This T cell receptor (beta chain) was found in a study of blood T cell repertoires in COVID-19. In the study overall: The study drew acute and convalescent COVID-19 samples from the United States, Italy and Spain. Sample material is recorded as cDNA or gDNA derived from T cells, B-cell-depleted T cells, or PBMCs.

The germline CDR1 and CDR2 sequences are KGHDR and SFDVKD. The germline V and J ends were trimmed by 5 bases and 0 bases, with 16 bases remaining between them. The CDR3 runs 17 residues. TCRdb keeps only in-frame clones here, not all; method: immunoSEQ multiplex PCR. The table records 150,000 or so clones, more than 70% of them present only once. The source material was peripheral blood. The chain uses TRBV24-1 and TRBJ2-1, with a weak D call TRBD2 (6 bases). This clonotype originated in a man aged 45-60 years with active or convalescent COVID-19. The CDR3 spells CATSAPEYGSSYNEQFF. The DNA of the CDR3 is TGTGCCACCAGTGCCCCTGAGTACGGGAGCTCCTACAATGAGCAGTTCTTC.